The 7 T cell receptor beta chains in this list originate from one sample, sequenced in a study of molecular identifiers for immune sequencing clone quantification. TCRdb re-derived calls from the PCR reads in MiXCR, one entry per CDR3 protein. Here the sample spans around 470,000 distinct CDR3 sequences, approximately 25% being singletons. What was sequenced was naive CD8+ T cells from blood, with Jurkat cell RNA spiked in. Subset meaning: FACS-sorted CD8+CD4-CCR7+CD45RA+ naive T cells. The origin of the receptors is a human donor in good health. Some libraries in this study had Jurkat cell RNA spiked in.

Remarks on this clonotype: This may come from a read error, since a much larger clone is one base off. The chain recombines TRBV2 with TRBJ2-2; 11 bases line up with TRBD1. Per the germline V gene, CDR1 is SNHLY and CDR2 is FYNNEI. The CDR3 is made up of 15 amino acids. The CDR3 protein is CATPADRGLTGELYF. CDR3 sequence (DNA): TGTGCCACCCCGGCGGACAGGGGGCTCACCGGGGAGCTGTATTTT.

At least ten counts were recorded for this clonotype. This rearrangement joins TRBV9 to TRBJ2-7, with TRBD1 matching 7 bases. Per the germline V gene, CDR1 is SGDLS and CDR2 is YYNGEE. With V trimmed by 3 bases and J by 7 bases, 10 bases remained unmatched. The CDR3 totals 14 residues. CDR3 sequence: CASSAWDSGVEQYF. The CDR3 nucleotides are TGTGCCAGCAGCGCGTGGGACAGTGGAGTGGAGCAGTACTTC.

CDR3: CASSSEAGQQETQYF. CDR3 coding DNA: TGTGCCAGCAGCTCCGAGGCAGGGCAACAAGAGACCCAGTACTTC. V is TRBV7-7 and J is TRBJ2-5, with D possibly matching TRBD1 (5 bases). The germline V gene has CDR1 SSHAT and CDR2 FNYEAQ (reference sequence). Trimming pared 4 bases from V and 2 bases from J, leaving 14 bases between. The CDR3 has 15 amino acids.

Concerning this clonotype: The junction departs from germline at one end; a sequencing error may be responsible. Written as DNA, the CDR3 is TGTACCAGTAGTCTTCCGGGACAGGGACTATATGGCTACACCTTC. As protein: CTSSLPGQGLYGYTF. V and J are TRBV19 and TRBJ1-2, with 9 bases fitting TRBD1. CDR3 length equals 15 residues. CDR1 is LNHDA and CDR2 is SQIVND in the germline V gene (reference sequence).

V gene TRBV27 combines with J gene TRBJ1-1; TRBD1 is a possible D gene (6 bases). CDR1 and CDR2 (germline): MNHEY, SMNVEV (reference sequence). The CDR3 runs to 15 residues. The germline V and J ends were trimmed by 2 bases and 6 bases, with 16 bases remaining between them. Here the CDR3 reads CASSLNPGDYAEAFF. CDR3 nucleotides: TGTGCCAGCAGTTTAAACCCAGGGGATTACGCTGAAGCTTTCTTT.

As to this clonotype: One base away lies a much larger clone, so this may be a sequencing read error. This chain connects TRBV21-1 to TRBJ2-6; TRBD1 is the table's D call, not checked against the DNA. TRBV21-1 is a pseudogene segment. CDR3 length equals 19 residues. CDR3 bases: TGTGCCAGCAGCAAAAGGGGGGACGGGTTACCCTCTGGGGCCAACGTCCTGACTTTC. Its protein product is CASSKRGDGLPSGANVLTF.

The table lists this clonotype with many counts. The CDR3 DNA is TGCAGCGTCCGGACTAGCGACTACAATGAGCAGTTCTTC. Its translation: CSVRTSDYNEQFF. The gene calls are TRBV29-1 and TRBJ2-1, with 9 positions matching TRBD2. The CDR3 has 13 residues. Germline V lookup: CDR1 SQVTM, CDR2 ANQGSEA. The V segment lost 6 bases and the J segment 3 bases; nucleotides outside the gene matches: 3.